This TCR beta chain emerged from a study of cytomegalovirus exposure and HLA in healthy donors. In the PCR, 60 Vbeta and 13 Jbeta primers were used. Sequencing used immunoSEQ multiplex PCR; TCRdb keeps in-frame clones, though not all of them. Of tens of thousands of clones listed, 70% to 80% are singletons. Notes on the study in general: Within an earlier analysis, most TCR beta V segments proved productive either about 87% or about 30% of the time.

Germline CDR1 reads WSHSY; CDR2 reads SAAADI. The J segment lost 3 bases and the V segment lost 8 bases, leaving 8 bases of the junction unmatched. The CDR3 spans 14 residues. For this clone: Its antigen is unidentified.

The genes are TRBV10-2 and TRBJ2-3, with TRBD2 matching over 7 bases. Sequenced sample: PBMCs. This clonotype was sampled from a man in his sixties in good health and CMV-seronegative. In DNA form, the CDR3 reads TGCGCCAGCCGGCCCAGCGGGACTACAGATACGCAGTATTTT. It yields the protein CASRPSGTTDTQYF.